The 18 T cell receptor beta chains below all came from one sample that was sequenced in a study of blood T cell repertoires in COVID-19. The repertoire was sequenced with immunoSEQ multiplex PCR; TCRdb's copy has only in-frame clones and lacks some. The table records 300,000 to 450,000 clones, over 65% of them present only once. The sequencing sample was made of peripheral blood. Receptors originate from a human donor with acute or convalescent COVID-19. The donor label of this sample is uncertain.

This clone was seen once. A clone one base away is much larger, so this may be a read error. V and J are TRBV12-3 or TRBV12-4 and TRBJ1-1, with D possibly TRBD1 on 6 matching bases. The CDR3 is made up of 13 amino acids. Trimming removed 4 bases at V and 0 bases at J, with 6 bases between. The CDR3 reads CASSWTVNTEAFF. CDR3 bases: TGTGCCAGCAGTTGGACAGTGAACACTGAAGCTTTCTTT.

The chain carries TRBV5-1 and TRBJ2-2, with D tentatively TRBD2 (6 bases). CDR3 length equals 15 residues. The V gene lost 0 bases and the J gene lost 6 bases, with 12 bases spanning the gap. Germline V lookup: CDR1 SGHRS, CDR2 YFSETQ. The CDR3 loop is CASSLVQAGSGELFF. CDR3 DNA sequence: TGCGCCAGCAGCTTGGTGCAGGCGGGGTCCGGGGAGCTGTTTTTT.

This clone appeared once. This sequence joins TRBV2 and TRBJ1-2, with D possibly TRBD1 on 6 matching bases. Germline V CDR1 and CDR2: SNHLY, FYNNEI. This CDR3 has 12 residues. The V end was cut by 6 bases, the J end by 6 bases, with 11 bases between. This CDR3 reads CASRRTVNGYTF. CDR3 coding DNA: TGTGCCAGCAGGAGGACAGTAAATGGCTACACCTTC.

The chain joins TRBV10-1 to TRBJ1-2, with D possibly matching TRBD1 (5 bases). This CDR3 comprises 14 residues. Germline loops: CDR1 WNHNN, CDR2 SYGVQD (reference sequence). V lost 3 bases and J 8 bases, leaving 16 bases between the germline ends. CDR3 amino acids: CASSERLDIRGYTF. Written as DNA, the CDR3 is TGCGCCAGCAGTGAAAGACTGGACATTAGGGGCTACACCTTC.

The chain is built from TRBV19 and TRBJ1-6; D uncertain. This CDR3 spans 14 amino acids. CDR1 is LNHDA, CDR2 SQIVND, per germline (reference sequence). The V and J ends lost 7 bases and 0 bases respectively, with 7 bases between them. The chain's CDR3 is CASTFSSYNSPLHF. Here the CDR3 DNA reads TGTGCCAGTACGTTCAGCTCCTATAATTCACCCCTCCACTTT. Together with reference TRBV19 and TRBJ1-6, the CDR3 gives the full variable domain: DGGITQSPKYLFRKEGQNVTLSCEQNLNHDAMYWYRQDPGQGLRLIYYSQIVNDFQKGDIAEGYSVSREKKESFPLTVTSAQKNPTAFYLCASTFSSYNSPLHFGNGTRLTVT.

J is TRBJ2-2 and V is TRBV7-2, with 8 bases fitting TRBD1. The CDR3 has 15 residues. The germline gives CDR1 SGHTA, CDR2 FQGNSA. V lost 5 bases to trimming and J lost 6 bases; unmatched junction nucleotides: 8. CDR3 coding DNA: TGTGCCAGCAGCGTTCGACAGGGGAGTGCCGGGGAGCTGTTTTTT. It specifies CASSVRQGSAGELFF.

The V and J genes are TRBV28 and TRBJ1-6, with TRBD1 matching over 8 bases. V dropped 8 bases and J dropped 9; count of bases not matched to a gene: 3. The CDR3 spans 12 residues. The germline V gene has CDR1 MDHEN and CDR2 SYDVKM. The CDR3 reads CASHTGGSPLHF. CDR3 in DNA: TGTGCCAGCCACACAGGGGGTTCACCCCTCCACTTT.

This CDR3 reads CASSQLAGYTYNEQFF. In DNA form, the CDR3 reads TGTGCCAGCAGTCAATTAGCGGGATACACCTACAATGAGCAGTTCTTC. The gene calls are TRBV6-6 and TRBJ2-1; 8 bases are a match to TRBD2. Germline CDR1 and CDR2: MNHNY and SVGAGI (reference sequence). The ends lost 5 bases at V and 2 bases at J; junction bases unmatched: 8. This CDR3 has 16 amino acids.

This chain uses TRBV27 with TRBJ2-2; maybe TRBD2 (5 bases). Trimming pared 3 bases from V and 5 bases from J, leaving 7 bases between. From germline, CDR1 is MNHEY and CDR2 SMNVEV (reference sequence). The CDR3 is 13 amino acids. CDR3 loop: CASSLPGTGELFF. The CDR3 DNA reads TGTGCCAGCAGTTTGCCGGGAACCGGGGAGCTGTTTTTT.

The J gene is TRBJ2-1, the V gene TRBV18; 10 bases are a match to TRBD1. Trimming at V came to 6 bases and at J to 3 bases, leaving 2 bases not matched to a gene. The V gene's germline CDR1 is KGHSH and CDR2 LQKENI. The CDR3 length is 14 residues. The CDR3 sequence is CASSRTGGYNEQFF. The DNA of the CDR3 is TGTGCCAGCTCGCGGACAGGGGGCTACAATGAGCAGTTCTTC.

J is TRBJ2-1 and V is TRBV25-1; maybe TRBD1 (6 bases). The CDR3 is 13 amino acids. Trimming removed 5 bases at V and 7 bases at J, with 12 bases between. The germline V gene encodes CDR1 MGHDK and CDR2 SYGVNS. The CDR3 DNA is TGTGCCAGCAGTCTTGACAGGATGAATGAGCAGTTCTTC. Its translation is CASSLDRMNEQFF. The full variable domain, rest sourced from reference TRBV25-1 and TRBJ2-1, is EADIYQTPRYLVIGTGKKITLECSQTMGHDKMYWYQQDPGMELHLIHYSYGVNSTEKGDLSSESTVSRIRTEHFPLTLESARPSHTSQYLCASSLDRMNEQFFGPGTRLTVL.

This clone was detected once. CDR3 sequence reads: CASSLAGANYGYTF. CDR3 bases: TGCGCCAGCAGCTTGGCGGGGGCTAACTATGGCTACACCTTC. The chain recombines TRBV5-1 with TRBJ1-2; TRBD1 might be the D (5 bases). V lost 0 bases and J 0 bases, leaving 6 bases between the germline ends. The CDR3 length is 14 residues. In germline, CDR1 is SGHRS, CDR2 YFSETQ. Based on the CDR3 plus reference TRBV5-1 and TRBJ1-2, the full variable domain is KAGVTQTPRYLIKTRGQQVTLSCSPISGHRSVSWYQQTPGQGLQFLFEYFSETQRNKGNFPGRFSGRQFSNSRSEMNVSTLELGDSALYLCASSLAGANYGYTFGSGTRLTVV.

The rearrangement links TRBV6-4 to TRBJ2-1; TRBD1 is a possible D gene (6 bases). This CDR3 has 14 amino acids. The V gene's germline CDR1 is MRHNA and CDR2 SNTAGT. V was cut by 4 bases and J by 1 base, with 8 bases left in between. The CDR3, as DNA: TGTGCCAGCAGTGTAGGACAGTCCTACAATGAGCAGTTCTTC. Translation: CASSVGQSYNEQFF.

V and J are TRBV7-9 and TRBJ1-4; 9 nucleotides align to TRBD1. CDR3 size: 14 residues. Germline trimming cut 6 bases from V and 4 bases from J; bases unmatched to any gene: 3. Germline V gene sequence: CDR1 SEHNR, CDR2 FQNEAQ (reference sequence). CDR3 sequence reads: CASRRTGVNEKLFF. CDR3 nucleotide sequence: TGTGCCAGCAGGAGGACAGGGGTTAATGAAAAACTGTTTTTT.

V and J are TRBV19 and TRBJ1-4, with D maybe TRBD1 (5 bases). V was trimmed by 6 bases and J by 7 bases, leaving 15 bases between them. The germline gives CDR1 LNHDA, CDR2 SQIVND (reference sequence). The CDR3 runs to 14 residues. The CDR3 nucleotides read TGTGCCAGTAGCCTACAGGCCAAGGGTGAAAAACTGTTTTTT. Translating gives CASSLQAKGEKLFF.

With regard to this clone: The sample carries other DNA sequences with the same CDR3. The chain has TRBV6-5 and TRBJ2-1; D possibly corresponds to TRBD2 (5 bases). This CDR3 has 13 residues. CDR1 MNHEY and CDR2 SVGAGI come from the germline V gene. Trimming removed 2 bases from V and 9 bases from J, with 11 bases in between. The CDR3 DNA reads TGTGCCAGCAGTTACGAACTAGGCAGTGAGCAGTTCTTC. This codes for CASSYELGSEQFF.

The chain recombines TRBV5-8 with TRBJ2-3, with 10 bases aligning to TRBD1. The CDR3 spans 16 residues. CDR1 is SGHTS and CDR2 is YDEGEE in the germline V gene. Trimming at V came to 3 bases and at J to 9 bases, leaving 13 bases not matched to a gene. The CDR3 sequence: CASSSGQGQMGETQYF. The CDR3, as DNA: TGTGCCAGCAGCTCGGGACAGGGGCAGATGGGGGAAACGCAGTATTTT.

The rearrangement uses TRBV10-2 and TRBJ2-2, with D possibly being TRBD1 (5 bases). Per the germline V gene, CDR1 is WSHSY and CDR2 is SAAADI. This CDR3 is built from 16 residues. With 7 bases removed from V and 0 bases from J, the gap between germline ends came to 15 bases. CDR3 sequence (DNA): TGCGCCAGCATTCGGACAAGAGGATCGAACACCGGGGAGCTGTTTTTT. Protein sequence: CASIRTRGSNTGELFF.